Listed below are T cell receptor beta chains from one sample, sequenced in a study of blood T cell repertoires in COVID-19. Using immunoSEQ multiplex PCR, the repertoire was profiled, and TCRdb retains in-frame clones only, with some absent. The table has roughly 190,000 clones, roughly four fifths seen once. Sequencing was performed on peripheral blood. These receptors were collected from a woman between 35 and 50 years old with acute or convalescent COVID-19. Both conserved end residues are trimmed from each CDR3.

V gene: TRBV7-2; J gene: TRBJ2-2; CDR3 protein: ASTLWGSERTGELF
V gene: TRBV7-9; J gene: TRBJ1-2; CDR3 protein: ASSSGYYGYT
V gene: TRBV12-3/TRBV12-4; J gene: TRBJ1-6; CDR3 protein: ASSLEGQSLH
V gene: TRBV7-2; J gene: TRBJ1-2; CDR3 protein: ASSFKEGGGGYT
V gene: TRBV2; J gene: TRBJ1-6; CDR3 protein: ASSAQTGGNSPLH
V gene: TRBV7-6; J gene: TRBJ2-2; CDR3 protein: ASSPTFTRGTGELF
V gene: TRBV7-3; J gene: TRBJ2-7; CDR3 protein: ASSWDSTYEQY
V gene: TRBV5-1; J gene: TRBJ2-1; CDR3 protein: APQLDCRAYNEQF
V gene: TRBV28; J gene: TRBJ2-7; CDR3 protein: ASSPGQTYNYEQY
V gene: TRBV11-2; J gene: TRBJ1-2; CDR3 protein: ASSLEGQGFYGYT
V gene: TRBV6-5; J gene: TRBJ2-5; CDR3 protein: ATNSGSLQETQY
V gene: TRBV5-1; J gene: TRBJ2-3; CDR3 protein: ASSPPGLAGPTDTQY
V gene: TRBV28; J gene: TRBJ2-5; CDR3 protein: ASSFHQGGETQY
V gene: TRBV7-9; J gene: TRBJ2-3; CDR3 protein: ASSFWTSGQYTQY
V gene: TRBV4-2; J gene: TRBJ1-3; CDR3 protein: ASSQDRHSGNTIY
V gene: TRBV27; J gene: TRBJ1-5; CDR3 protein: ASAWGAGSNQPQH
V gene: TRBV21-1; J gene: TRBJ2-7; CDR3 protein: ASRLRGPYSYEQY
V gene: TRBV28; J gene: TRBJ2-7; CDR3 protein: ASSFSVTGDRRTYEQY
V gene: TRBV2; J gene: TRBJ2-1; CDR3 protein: ASSLSSDEQF
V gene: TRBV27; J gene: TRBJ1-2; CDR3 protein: ASSQGADRPYYGYT
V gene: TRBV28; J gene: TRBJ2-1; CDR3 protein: ASSSPGTSGRGEQF
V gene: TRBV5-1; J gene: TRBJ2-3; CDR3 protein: ASSLTAYSTDTQY
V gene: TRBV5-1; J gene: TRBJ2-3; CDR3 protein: ASSLKTSEGADSTDTQY
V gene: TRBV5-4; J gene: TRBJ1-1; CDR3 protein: ASSLASGEAF
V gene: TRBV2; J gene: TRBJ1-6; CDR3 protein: AIQDRTNSPLH
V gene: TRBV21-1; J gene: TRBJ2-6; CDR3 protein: ASSNRSGDRDGANVLT
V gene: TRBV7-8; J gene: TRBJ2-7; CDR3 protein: ASSLSRGHLGEQY
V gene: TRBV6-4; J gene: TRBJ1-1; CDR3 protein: ASSKEQGSDEAF
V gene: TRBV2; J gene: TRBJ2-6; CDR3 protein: ASSEAHRASGANVLT
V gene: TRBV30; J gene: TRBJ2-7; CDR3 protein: AWEDRDGEQY
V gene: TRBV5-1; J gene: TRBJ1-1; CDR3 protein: ASSPQTIWPSSRSTEAF
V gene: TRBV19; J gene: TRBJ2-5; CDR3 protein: ASSIGGPTGETQY
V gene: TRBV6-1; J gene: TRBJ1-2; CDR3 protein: ASSEARSLGYGYT
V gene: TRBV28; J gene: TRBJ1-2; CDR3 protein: ASSSDRAYGYT
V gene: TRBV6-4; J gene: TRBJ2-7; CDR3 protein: ASRGLAGVVHEQY
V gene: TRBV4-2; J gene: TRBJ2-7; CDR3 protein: ASSQAGGGRSYEQY
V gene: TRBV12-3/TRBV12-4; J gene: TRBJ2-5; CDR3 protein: ASSSPGGETQY